The source of this TCR beta chain is a study of blood T cell repertoires in COVID-19. Background on the study: PBMCs, B-cell-depleted T cells, or T cells were the source of the cDNA or gDNA that made up the material.

Germline lookup yields CDR1 SGDLS and CDR2 YYNGEE. The CDR3 has 14 amino acids. V trimming: 9 bases; J trimming: 6 bases; junction bases outside the gene matches: 11. Only in-frame clones appear in the TCRdb table, and some are missing; sequencing was by immunoSEQ multiplex PCR. The sample lists around 200,000 clones; over 80% were seen once. The chain combines TRBV9 with TRBJ2-3; 9 bases agree with TRBD2. This TCR derives from a young man with acute COVID-19. Sequencing input: PBMCs or T cells enriched from blood (not recorded which). The CDR3, as DNA: TGTGCCACCTCGCAAACTAGCGGGCCTGATACGCAGTATTTT. As protein: CATSQTSGPDTQYF.